This T cell receptor beta chain was identified in a study of CD8 T cells in ankylosing spondylitis. Findings and limits, study-wide: Reportedly, matched ankylosing spondylitis synovial fluid was significantly enriched for disease-linked clones. A TCR beta motif of roughly eight highly homologous variants appeared characteristic of ankylosing spondylitis blood.

This clonotype was seen only a few times. Antigen specificity is unknown. The junction departs from the called germline gene at one end, perhaps through a read error. CDR1 SGHRS and CDR2 YFSETQ come from the germline V gene. The CDR3 is 15 residues long. TCRdb re-called the 5' RACE reads with MiXCR, one entry per CDR3 protein. The table lists 750,000 to 850,000 distinct CDR3 sequences, about 11% of them singletons, with just over 0.5% in the top ten. The sequence was obtained from a male donor with ankylosing spondylitis. The chain joins TRBV5-1 to TRBJ2-5; D possibly corresponds to TRBD2 (6 bases). Source material: blood, either unsorted or a sorted T cell fraction (not recorded which). The CDR3 sequence is CASSLVVPRGETQYF. DNA of the CDR3: TGCGCCAGCAGTTTGGTGGTACCGCGGGGAGAGACCCAGTACTTC.